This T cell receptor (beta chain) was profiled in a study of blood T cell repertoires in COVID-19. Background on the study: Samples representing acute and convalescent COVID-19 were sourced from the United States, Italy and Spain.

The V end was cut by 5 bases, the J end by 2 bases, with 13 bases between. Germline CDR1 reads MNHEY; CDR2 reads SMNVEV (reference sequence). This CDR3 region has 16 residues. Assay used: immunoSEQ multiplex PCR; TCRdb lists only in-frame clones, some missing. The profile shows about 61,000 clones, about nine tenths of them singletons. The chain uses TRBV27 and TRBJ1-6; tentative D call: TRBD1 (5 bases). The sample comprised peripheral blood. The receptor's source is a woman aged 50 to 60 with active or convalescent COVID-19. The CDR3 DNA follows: TGTGCCAGCAGTCCTCGGGGGAGCGCCTATAATTCACCCCTCCACTTT. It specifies CASSPRGSAYNSPLHF.